The rows below give T cell receptor beta chains drawn from one sample of a study of blood T cell repertoires in COVID-19. Sequencing used immunoSEQ multiplex PCR; TCRdb keeps in-frame clones, though not all of them. The sample records about 98,000 clones, approximately 84% being singletons. Sequenced material: peripheral blood. The receptors come from a human donor in a cohort sampled during active COVID-19. CDR3s include the opening cysteine and the closing phenylalanine or tryptophan. The order of the fields is CDR3 protein, J gene, CDR3 length, V gene, clone size. Size is omitted from some rows. Given values are once, few, many or a class for expanded clones.

cdr3_aa: CASSEDGSNQPQHF
j_call: TRBJ1-5
cdr3_length: 14
v_call: TRBV2
clone_size: .

cdr3_aa: CASSPGLAGIYNEQFF
j_call: TRBJ2-1
cdr3_length: 16
v_call: TRBV5-1
clone_size: .

cdr3_aa: CASSIRLQETQYF
j_call: TRBJ2-5
cdr3_length: 13
v_call: TRBV19
clone_size: .

cdr3_aa: CASSLGLAGGVEQFF
j_call: TRBJ2-1
cdr3_length: 15
v_call: TRBV5-1
clone_size: .

cdr3_aa: CARLRQAPLRKGNQPQHF
j_call: TRBJ1-5
cdr3_length: 18
v_call: TRBV9
clone_size: .

cdr3_aa: CASSLRGGAKGELFF
j_call: TRBJ2-2
cdr3_length: 15
v_call: TRBV5-4
clone_size: .

cdr3_aa: CASSYQGSAGELFF
j_call: TRBJ2-2
cdr3_length: 14
v_call: TRBV6-5
clone_size: .

cdr3_aa: CASSWTGITGELFF
j_call: TRBJ2-2
cdr3_length: 14
v_call: TRBV6-5
clone_size: .

cdr3_aa: CASSYTGDGYTF
j_call: TRBJ1-2
cdr3_length: 12
v_call: TRBV12-3/TRBV12-4
clone_size: .

cdr3_aa: CASSSGITSGNQPQHF
j_call: TRBJ1-5
cdr3_length: 16
v_call: TRBV19
clone_size: .

cdr3_aa: CASSNTGRSYEQYF
j_call: TRBJ2-7
cdr3_length: 14
v_call: TRBV6-5
clone_size: .

cdr3_aa: CASSQDVGLGADEQYF
j_call: TRBJ2-7
cdr3_length: 16
v_call: TRBV4-2
clone_size: .

cdr3_aa: CAITRDFRVEQYF
j_call: TRBJ2-7
cdr3_length: 13
v_call: TRBV10-3
clone_size: few

cdr3_aa: CASSPSRGISETQYF
j_call: TRBJ2-5
cdr3_length: 15
v_call: TRBV5-8
clone_size: .

cdr3_aa: CASSWPGRGQVGNEQFF
j_call: TRBJ2-1
cdr3_length: 17
v_call: TRBV5-1
clone_size: .

cdr3_aa: CASSHGQGGEAFF
j_call: TRBJ1-1
cdr3_length: 13
v_call: TRBV6-6
clone_size: .

cdr3_aa: CASSRTGTKNEQFF
j_call: TRBJ2-1
cdr3_length: 14
v_call: TRBV27
clone_size: .

cdr3_aa: CASSFVSAGRTEAFF
j_call: TRBJ1-1
cdr3_length: 15
v_call: TRBV7-2
clone_size: .

cdr3_aa: CASSYEASGGYTDTQYF
j_call: TRBJ2-3
cdr3_length: 17
v_call: TRBV6-2/TRBV6-3
clone_size: .

cdr3_aa: CASRSTGGRGQPQHF
j_call: TRBJ1-5
cdr3_length: 15
v_call: TRBV28
clone_size: .

cdr3_aa: CASSISLAGGMGTDTQYF
j_call: TRBJ2-3
cdr3_length: 18
v_call: TRBV19
clone_size: .

cdr3_aa: CASSRDSYYGYTF
j_call: TRBJ1-2
cdr3_length: 13
v_call: TRBV4-1
clone_size: few

cdr3_aa: CATSRAKLASEQFF
j_call: TRBJ2-1
cdr3_length: 14
v_call: TRBV15
clone_size: .

cdr3_aa: CASRWTEVDEKLFF
j_call: TRBJ1-4
cdr3_length: 14
v_call: TRBV6-5
clone_size: few

cdr3_aa: CASSPSDRGLSYEQYF
j_call: TRBJ2-7
cdr3_length: 16
v_call: TRBV3-1/TRBV3-2
clone_size: .

cdr3_aa: CASSVARLAETQYF
j_call: TRBJ2-5
cdr3_length: 14
v_call: TRBV9
clone_size: .

cdr3_aa: CASSYSGSRGKNIQYF
j_call: TRBJ2-4
cdr3_length: 16
v_call: TRBV6-6
clone_size: once

cdr3_aa: CASSIASLDGPLHF
j_call: TRBJ1-6
cdr3_length: 14
v_call: TRBV19
clone_size: .

cdr3_aa: CASSPTGYSDSPLHF
j_call: TRBJ1-6
cdr3_length: 15
v_call: TRBV7-2
clone_size: few

cdr3_aa: CASSLSTALLTISNTGELFF
j_call: TRBJ2-2
cdr3_length: 20
v_call: TRBV11-3
clone_size: .

cdr3_aa: CASSIGTGLRYEQYF
j_call: TRBJ2-7
cdr3_length: 15
v_call: TRBV19
clone_size: .

cdr3_aa: CASSEPRGPGETQYF
j_call: TRBJ2-5
cdr3_length: 15
v_call: TRBV25-1
clone_size: .